This TCR beta chain stems from a study of blood T cell repertoires in COVID-19. The table came from immunoSEQ multiplex PCR; TCRdb's copy has only in-frame clones and leaves some out. The table shows about 140,000 clones, with almost 85% occurring only once. The CDR3 covers 14 residues. Looked up from germline, CDR1 is LNHDA and CDR2 is SQIVND (reference sequence). J gave up 10 bases and V 5 bases, and 7 bases lay outside the gene matches. The receptor was isolated from a man aged 40-49 years with acute COVID-19. The chain recombines TRBV19 with TRBJ1-6; TRBD1 aligns across 8 bases. Input material: PBMCs or T cells enriched from blood (not recorded which). The chain's CDR3 is CASSPRGLGSPLHF. The CDR3 DNA is TGTGCCAGTAGTCCCAGGGGGCTCGGATCACCCCTCCACTTT.